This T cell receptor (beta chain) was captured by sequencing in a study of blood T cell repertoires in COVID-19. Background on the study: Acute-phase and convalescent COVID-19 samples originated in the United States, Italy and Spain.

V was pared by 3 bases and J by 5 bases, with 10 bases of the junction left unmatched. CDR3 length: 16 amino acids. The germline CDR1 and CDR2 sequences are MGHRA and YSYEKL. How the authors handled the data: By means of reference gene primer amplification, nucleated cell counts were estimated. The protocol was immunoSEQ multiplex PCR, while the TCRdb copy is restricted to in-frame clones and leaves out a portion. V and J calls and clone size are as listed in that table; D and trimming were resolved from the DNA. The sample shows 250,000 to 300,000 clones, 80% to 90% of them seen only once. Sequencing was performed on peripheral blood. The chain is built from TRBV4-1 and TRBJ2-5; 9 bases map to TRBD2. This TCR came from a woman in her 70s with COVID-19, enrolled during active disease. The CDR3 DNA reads TGCGCCAGCAGCCACCCCGGGACTAGCATGGTCGAGACCCAGTACTTC. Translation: CASSHPGTSMVETQYF.